The source of this T cell receptor (beta chain) is a study of OX40 agonist ivuxolimab in advanced cancers. Looking at the study overall: The diagnoses of dose-escalation patients were hepatocellular carcinoma, melanoma, renal cell or head and neck cancer. Previous treatment with anti-PD-1, anti-PD-L1 or anti-CTLA-4 therapy was allowed; 40% had received some.

Profiling relied on immunoSEQ multiplex PCR, and the TCRdb table lists in-frame clones only, not all of them. This sample has more than 45,000 clones, with roughly 86% found just once. On this clone: The antigen remains unidentified.

Study-level points and caveats: Researchers did not determine the expanded peripheral T cells' antigen specificity. Expanded clones tended on average to be more numerous among CD8+ T cells than CD4+.

The sample was CD4+ or CD8+ T cells sorted from blood, taken in a trial of the OX40 agonist ivuxolimab. This sequence was found in an adult with an advanced solid tumor such as melanoma, head and neck, liver or kidney cancer.

The CDR3 nucleotides read TGTGCCAGCAGCCGCGGCGTAAGGGGTATCGGTGAAAAACTGTTTTTT. Translated: CASSRGVRGIGEKLFF. This rearrangement joins TRBV5-8 to TRBJ1-4; tentative D call: TRBD1 (5 bases). The ends were cut back, 4 bases at V and 7 bases at J, with 20 bases in the middle. CDR3 size: 16 residues. The germline V gene encodes CDR1 SGHTS and CDR2 YDEGEE.